This record looks at one TCR beta chain sequence and its context. The germline CDR1 and CDR2 sequences are SNHLY and FYNNEI. The ends lost 6 bases at V and 1 base at J; junction bases unmatched: 10. This CDR3 is 19 amino acids long. This sample stems from a study of blood T cell repertoires in COVID-19. Across the study: Some COVID-19 samples were acute and others convalescent; all came from the United States, Italy and Spain.

In the study's own analysis: For nucleated cells, counts were estimated from reference gene primer amplification. Data came from immunoSEQ multiplex PCR; TCRdb stores just in-frame clones and leaves some out. The V and J calls and clone size come from that table; D and trimming were worked out from the DNA. The sample lists 200,000 to 300,000 clones; around four fifths were seen once. This TCR was sampled from a man between 60 and 70 years old with acute or convalescent COVID-19. The rearrangement uses TRBV2 and TRBJ2-3; 16 bases map to TRBD2. The source material was peripheral blood. CDR3 sequence reads: CASSKLPGLAGGGTDTQYF. Here the CDR3 DNA reads TGTGCCAGCAGCAAGCTTCCGGGACTAGCGGGGGGGGGCACAGATACGCAGTATTTT.